This TCR beta chain was captured by sequencing in a study of blood T cell repertoires in COVID-19. Study information: Sample material is recorded as cDNA or gDNA derived from T cells, B-cell-depleted T cells, or PBMCs.

Per the original methods: Nucleated cell number was recorded as an estimate derived from reference gene primer amplification. The assay was immunoSEQ multiplex PCR, and TCRdb's table has in-frame clones only and misses some. V and J calls and clone size are given by that table; D and trimming were obtained from the DNA. The sample yields tens of thousands of clones, about 91% seen once. The specimen was peripheral blood. This sequence originates from a man in his 60s with acute or convalescent COVID-19.

CDR3 nucleotide sequence: TGTGCCACCAGCAGAGATTCAAACACAGGGGTAGGCAATCAGCCCCAGCATTTT. Its protein product is CATSRDSNTGVGNQPQHF. V is TRBV15 and J is TRBJ1-5; 7 nucleotides match TRBD1. This CDR3 has 18 residues. The V segment lost 0 bases and the J segment 2 bases; nucleotides outside the gene matches: 10. CDR1 and CDR2 (germline): LNHNV, YYDKDF (reference sequence).